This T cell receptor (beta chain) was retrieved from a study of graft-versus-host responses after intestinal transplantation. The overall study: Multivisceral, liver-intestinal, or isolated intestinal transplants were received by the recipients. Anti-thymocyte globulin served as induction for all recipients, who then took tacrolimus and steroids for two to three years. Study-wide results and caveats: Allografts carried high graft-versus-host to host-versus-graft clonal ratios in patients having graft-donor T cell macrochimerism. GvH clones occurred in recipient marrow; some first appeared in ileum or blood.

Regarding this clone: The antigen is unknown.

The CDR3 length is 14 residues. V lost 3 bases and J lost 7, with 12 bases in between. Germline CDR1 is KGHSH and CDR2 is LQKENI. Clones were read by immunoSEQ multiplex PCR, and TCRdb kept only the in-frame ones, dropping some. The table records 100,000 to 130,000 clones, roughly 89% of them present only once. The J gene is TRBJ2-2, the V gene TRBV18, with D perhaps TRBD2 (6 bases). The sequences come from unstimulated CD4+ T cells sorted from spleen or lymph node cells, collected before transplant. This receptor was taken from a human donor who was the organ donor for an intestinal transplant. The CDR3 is CASSPLANGGELFF. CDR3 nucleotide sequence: TGTGCCAGCTCACCTCTAGCGAATGGCGGGGAGCTGTTTTTT. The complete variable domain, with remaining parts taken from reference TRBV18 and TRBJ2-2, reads NAGVMQNPRHLVRRRGQEARLRCSPMKGHSHVYWYRQLPEEGLKFMVYLQKENIIDESGMPKERFSAEFPKEGPSILRIQQVVRGDSAAYFCASSPLANGGELFFGEGSRLTVL.